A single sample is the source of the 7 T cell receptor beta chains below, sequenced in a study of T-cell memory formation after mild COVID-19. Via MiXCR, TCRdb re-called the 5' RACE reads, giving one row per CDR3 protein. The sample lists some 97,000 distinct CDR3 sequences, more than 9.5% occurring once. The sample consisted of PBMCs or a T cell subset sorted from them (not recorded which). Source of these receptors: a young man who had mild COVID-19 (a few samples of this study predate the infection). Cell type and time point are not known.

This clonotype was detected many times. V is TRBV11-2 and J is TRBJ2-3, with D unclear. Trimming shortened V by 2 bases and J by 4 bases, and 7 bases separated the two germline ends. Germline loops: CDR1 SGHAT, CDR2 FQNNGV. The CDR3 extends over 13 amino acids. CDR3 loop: CASSLMLADTQYF. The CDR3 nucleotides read TGTGCCAGCAGCTTAATGCTAGCAGATACGCAGTATTTT.

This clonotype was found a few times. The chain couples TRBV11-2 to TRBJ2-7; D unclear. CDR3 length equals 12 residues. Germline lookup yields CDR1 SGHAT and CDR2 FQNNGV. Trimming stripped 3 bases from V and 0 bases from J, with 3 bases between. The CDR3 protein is CASSFSSYEQYF. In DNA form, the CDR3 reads TGTGCCAGCAGCTTCAGCTCCTACGAGCAGTACTTC.

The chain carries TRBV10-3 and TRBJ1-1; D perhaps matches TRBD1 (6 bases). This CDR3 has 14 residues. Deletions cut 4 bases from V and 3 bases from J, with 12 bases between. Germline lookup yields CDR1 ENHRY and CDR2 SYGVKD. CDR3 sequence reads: CAISGRGADTEAFF. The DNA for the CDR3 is TGTGCCATCAGTGGGCGGGGGGCGGACACTGAAGCTTTCTTT.

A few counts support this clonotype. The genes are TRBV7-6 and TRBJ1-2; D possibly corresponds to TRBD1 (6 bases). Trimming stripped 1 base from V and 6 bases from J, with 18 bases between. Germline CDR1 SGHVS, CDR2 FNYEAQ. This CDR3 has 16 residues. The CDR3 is CASSLGSGGFTHGYTF. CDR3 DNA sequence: TGTGCCAGCAGCTTAGGTTCCGGGGGCTTTACCCATGGCTACACCTTC. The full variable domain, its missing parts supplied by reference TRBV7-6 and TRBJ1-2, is GAGVSQSPRYKVTKRGQDVALRCDPISGHVSLYWYRQALGQGPEFLTYFNYEAQQDKSGLPNDRFSAERPEGSISTLTIQRTEQRDSAMYRCASSLGSGGFTHGYTFGSGTRLTVV.

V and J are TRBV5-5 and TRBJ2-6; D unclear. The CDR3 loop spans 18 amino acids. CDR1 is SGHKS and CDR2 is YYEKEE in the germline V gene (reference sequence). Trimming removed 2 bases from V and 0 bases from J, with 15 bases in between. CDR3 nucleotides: TGTGCCAGCAGCTTAGGTATCGGCACCAGCTCTGGGGCCAACGTCCTGACTTTC. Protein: CASSLGIGTSSGANVLTF. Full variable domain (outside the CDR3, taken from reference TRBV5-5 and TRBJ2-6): DAGVTQSPTHLIKTRGQQVTLRCSPISGHKSVSWYQQVLGQGPQFIFQYYEKEERGRGNFPDRFSARQFPNYSSELNVNALLLGDSALYLCASSLGIGTSSGANVLTFGAGSRLTVL.

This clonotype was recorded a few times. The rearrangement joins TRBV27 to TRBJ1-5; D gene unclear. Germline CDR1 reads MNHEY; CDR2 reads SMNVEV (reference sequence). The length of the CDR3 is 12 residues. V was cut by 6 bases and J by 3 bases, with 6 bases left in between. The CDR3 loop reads CASRGPNQPQHF. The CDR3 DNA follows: TGTGCCAGCAGGGGCCCCAATCAGCCCCAGCATTTT.

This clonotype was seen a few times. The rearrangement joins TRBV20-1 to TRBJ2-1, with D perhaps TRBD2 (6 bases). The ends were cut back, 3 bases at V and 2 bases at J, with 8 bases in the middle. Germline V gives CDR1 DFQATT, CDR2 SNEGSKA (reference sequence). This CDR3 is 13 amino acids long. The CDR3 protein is CSASGEAYNEQFF. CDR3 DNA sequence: TGCAGTGCTAGCGGGGAGGCCTACAATGAGCAGTTCTTC.